This TCR beta chain was captured by sequencing in a study of T cell clonality in common variable immunodeficiency. Study-wide results and caveats: Shared TCRbeta clones were fewer between CVID subjects than controls.

About this clone: Its target is unknown. The CDR3 is cut off 3 residues early in the read; its end comes from the germline J gene.

Donors gave about 5 to 8 ml heparinized peripheral whole blood. Control and CVID samples contributed equal amounts of genomic DNA. Sequencing used immunoSEQ multiplex PCR; TCRdb keeps in-frame clones, though not all of them. The sample yields about 32,000 clones, without any singletons. The germline V gene encodes CDR1 GTSNPN and CDR2 SVGIG (reference sequence). The CDR3 is 13 amino acids. This chain uses TRBV30 with TRBJ1-2; D unclear. This clonotype originated in a person between 18 and 75 years old in good health. Source material: peripheral blood mononuclear cells. Partial CDR3 DNA: TGTGCCTGGAGCTTTGGACGGGGTCAGGAC. Protein sequence: CAWSFGRGQD. The whole CDR3 protein reads CAWSFGRGQDYTF.